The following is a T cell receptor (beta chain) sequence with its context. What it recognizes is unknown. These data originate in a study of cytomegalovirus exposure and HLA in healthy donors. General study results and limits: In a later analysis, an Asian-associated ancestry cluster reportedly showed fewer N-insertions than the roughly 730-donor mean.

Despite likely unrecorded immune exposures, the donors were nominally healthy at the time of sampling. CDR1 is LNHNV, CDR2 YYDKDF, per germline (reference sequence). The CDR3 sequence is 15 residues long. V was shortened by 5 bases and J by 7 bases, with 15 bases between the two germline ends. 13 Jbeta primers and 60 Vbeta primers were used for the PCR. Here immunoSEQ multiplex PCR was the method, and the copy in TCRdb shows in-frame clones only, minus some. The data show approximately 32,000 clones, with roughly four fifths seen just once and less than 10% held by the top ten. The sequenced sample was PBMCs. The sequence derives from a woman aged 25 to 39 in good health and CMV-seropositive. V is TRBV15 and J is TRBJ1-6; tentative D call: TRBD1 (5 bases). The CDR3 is CATSLDGGGNSPLHF. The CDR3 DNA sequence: TGTGCCACCAGCTTGGACGGGGGAGGGAATTCACCCCTCCACTTT.